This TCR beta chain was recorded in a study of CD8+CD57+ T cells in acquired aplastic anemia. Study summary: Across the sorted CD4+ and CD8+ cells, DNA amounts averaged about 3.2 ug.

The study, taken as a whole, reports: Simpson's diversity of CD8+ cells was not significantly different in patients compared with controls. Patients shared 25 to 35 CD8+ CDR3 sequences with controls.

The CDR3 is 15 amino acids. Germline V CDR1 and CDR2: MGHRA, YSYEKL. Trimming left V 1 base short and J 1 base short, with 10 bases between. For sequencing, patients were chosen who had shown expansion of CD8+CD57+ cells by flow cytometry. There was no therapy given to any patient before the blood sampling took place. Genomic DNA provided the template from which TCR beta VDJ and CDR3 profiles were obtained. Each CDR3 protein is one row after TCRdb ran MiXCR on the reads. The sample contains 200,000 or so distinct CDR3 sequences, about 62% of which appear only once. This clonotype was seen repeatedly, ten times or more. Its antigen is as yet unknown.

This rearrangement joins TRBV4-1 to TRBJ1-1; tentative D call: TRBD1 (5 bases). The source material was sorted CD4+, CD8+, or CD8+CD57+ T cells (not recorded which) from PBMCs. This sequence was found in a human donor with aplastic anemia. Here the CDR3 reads CASSQGSTANTEAFF. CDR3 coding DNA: TGCGCCAGCAGCCAAGGCTCGACAGCGAACACTGAAGCTTTCTTT.